What follows is one T cell receptor (beta chain) and its context. The antigen is undetermined. The record originates from a study of cytomegalovirus exposure and HLA in healthy donors. Findings and caveats of the study: A few chains tied to CMV proved CMV antigen-specific in vitro. TCR sequences were mostly rare, though some public TCRs occurred in many donors. Within an earlier analysis, most TCR beta V segments proved productive either about 87% or about 30% of the time. According to the study, around 150 TCR beta chains were cytomegalovirus-associated.

Per the germline V gene, CDR1 is SGHRS and CDR2 is YFSETQ. This CDR3 is 16 amino acids long. The trim removed 0 bases at V and 0 bases at J, leaving 3 bases unmatched. This PCR relied on a set of 60 Vbeta primers and 13 Jbeta primers. Clones were read by immunoSEQ multiplex PCR, and TCRdb kept only the in-frame ones, dropping some. The sample carries 90,000 to 120,000 clones, 65% to 85% recorded once. This receptor was identified in a man younger than 35 in good health and CMV-seronegative. The specimen was PBMCs. The chain combines TRBV5-1 with TRBJ2-3; 8 bases map to TRBD2. CDR3 loop: CASSLDSGISTDTQYF. The DNA for the CDR3 is TGCGCCAGCAGCTTGGATAGCGGGATCAGCACAGATACGCAGTATTTT.